This T cell receptor beta chain was sequenced during a study of blood T cell repertoires in COVID-19 (dated by TCRdb to between 2020 and 2021). Describing the broader study: Samples from collaborators originated in the United States, Italy and Spain and spanned both the acute and convalescent phases of COVID-19. Deeply sampled blood TCRbeta repertoires from subjects exposed to, actively infected with, or recovered from COVID-19 were included in the dataset. HLA class I and class II types, where available, came from metadata supplied by the sample provider rather than from assay-based typing. Sample metadata almost always included a de-identified subject ID, COVID-19 status, age in years and sex. The repertoires were released in a freely available public database intended as a resource for research on the immune response to SARS-CoV-2. The material from the prospective study consisted of cDNA or gDNA derived from T cells, B-cell-depleted T cells, or PBMCs. The samples were drawn from two sources: the first 160 participants of the ongoing ImmuneRACE study, and over 1,000 subjects contributed by 6 global collaborators.

TCRbeta CDR3 regions were amplified from genomic DNA by means of the immunoSEQ Assay, a bias-controlled multiplex PCR. The study's own analysis went as follows. Within the assay, amplification of reference gene primers was used to estimate how many nucleated cells each sample contained. Sequence reads were collapsed and filtered to measure the absolute abundance of every unique TCRbeta CDR3 rearrangement. For each sample, productive Simpson clonality was calculated by taking the square root of Simpson's diversity index across productive rearrangements. TCRdb holds this immuneACCESS table with in-frame rearrangements only. Some clones are missing; in checked studies, unresolved V genes explain under half, and the rest has no known cause. V, J and clone size are those of that table, while D and trimming were read from the DNA. This sample is represented by about 14,000 clones; around four fifths of them were singletons. The leading ten clones occupy about 8.8% of the sample.

Collaborating institutions collected whole blood in K2EDTA tubes following their own protocols. For TCRbeta analysis, collaborators shipped samples as frozen whole blood, isolated PBMCs, or DNA extracted from either of those sample types. A remark on this clone: What this receptor recognizes is not known. No base-level quality is on record; no much larger clone is a single base apart.

Broad study findings and their caveats: The quantity of clinical and demographic metadata differed by source and by participant and was supplied without curation.

V was cut back by 5 bases and J by 8 bases, leaving a gap of 15 bases between them. Via the germline V gene, CDR1 is MNHEY and CDR2 SVGAGI. From its cysteine to its phenylalanine, the CDR3 spans 13 amino acids. Only the CDR3 portion is preserved as DNA: 39 bases, with reading frame beginning at the first base. This chain joins TRBV6-5 to TRBJ1-1; the D gene cannot be resolved reliably. Sequencing was done on a sample of peripheral blood. The sequence came from a man between 65 and 85 years old with acute or convalescent COVID-19. The CDR3 loop reads CASSPPAREEAFF. At the DNA level, the sequence is TGTGCCAGCAGTCCTCCTGCGCGGGAGGAAGCTTTCTTT.